The rows below give T cell receptor beta chains drawn from one sample of a study of cytomegalovirus exposure and HLA in healthy donors. Repertoires were generated with immunoSEQ multiplex PCR, while TCRdb's copy carries only in-frame clones and drops some. The table lists about 170,000 clones, approximately 81% of them singletons. Sequencing used PBMCs. These receptors came from a woman between 18 and 30 years old in good health and CMV-seronegative. Each CDR3 is given with its conserved first and last residue. The order of the fields is D gene, J gene, V gene, clone size, CDR3 protein, CDR3 DNA. The D gene is left open where the match is weak. Size tells how often a clone was seen (once, few, many) or the class of an expanded clone, and some rows leave it out.

d_call: TRBD1
j_call: TRBJ1-1
v_call: TRBV5-4
clone_size: -
cdr3_aa: CASSWDRTNTEAFF
cdr3_nt: TGTGCCAGCAGCTGGGACAGAACTAACACTGAAGCTTTCTTT

d_call: -
j_call: TRBJ2-3
v_call: TRBV21-1
clone_size: -
cdr3_aa: CASSADQGGGTDTQYF
cdr3_nt: TGTGCCAGCAGCGCGGACCAGGGTGGGGGCACAGATACGCAGTATTTT

d_call: -
j_call: TRBJ2-1
v_call: TRBV29-1
clone_size: once
cdr3_aa: CSGSGTYNEQFF
cdr3_nt: TGCAGCGGCTCGGGAACCTATAATGAGCAGTTCTTC

d_call: -
j_call: TRBJ1-5
v_call: TRBV2
clone_size: -
cdr3_aa: CASSDIRGAQPQHF
cdr3_nt: TGTGCCAGCAGTGATATCCGGGGGGCTCAGCCCCAGCATTTT

d_call: -
j_call: TRBJ2-1
v_call: TRBV5-6
clone_size: -
cdr3_aa: CASSRLGGGDEQFF
cdr3_nt: TGTGCCAGCAGCCGTCTAGGAGGCGGGGATGAGCAGTTCTTC

d_call: -
j_call: TRBJ2-2
v_call: TRBV6-5
clone_size: -
cdr3_aa: CASSYGAKGVGELFF
cdr3_nt: TGTGCCAGCAGTTATGGGGCAAAGGGGGTCGGGGAGCTGTTTTTT

d_call: -
j_call: TRBJ2-1
v_call: TRBV10-3
clone_size: -
cdr3_aa: CAISESLSGSYNEQFF
cdr3_nt: TGTGCCATCAGTGAGTCCCTGAGCGGATCTTACAATGAGCAGTTCTTC

d_call: -
j_call: TRBJ2-1
v_call: TRBV4-2
clone_size: -
cdr3_aa: CASSPYPSGNNEQFF
cdr3_nt: TGTGCCAGCAGCCCTTACCCCTCGGGAAACAATGAGCAGTTCTTC

d_call: -
j_call: TRBJ2-2
v_call: TRBV7-8
clone_size: -
cdr3_aa: CASSLLSQVPGELFF
cdr3_nt: TGTGCCAGCAGCTTACTATCCCAGGTCCCCGGGGAGCTGTTTTTT

d_call: TRBD2
j_call: TRBJ2-5
v_call: TRBV28
clone_size: -
cdr3_aa: CASSLSRLAGQETQYF
cdr3_nt: TGTGCCAGCAGTTTATCCCGACTAGCGGGCCAAGAGACCCAGTACTTC

d_call: TRBD2
j_call: TRBJ2-7
v_call: TRBV4-1
clone_size: -
cdr3_aa: CASSQEAMVTTAGYEQYF
cdr3_nt: TGCGCCAGCAGCCAAGAGGCGATGGTGACAACAGCGGGGTACGAGCAGTACTTC

d_call: -
j_call: TRBJ1-1
v_call: TRBV9
clone_size: few
cdr3_aa: CASSVDTENEAFF
cdr3_nt: TGTGCCAGCAGCGTAGATACAGAAAATGAAGCTTTCTTT

d_call: -
j_call: TRBJ1-4
v_call: TRBV6-1
clone_size: -
cdr3_aa: CASISGAATNEKLFF
cdr3_nt: TGTGCCAGCATCTCAGGGGCTGCAACTAATGAAAAACTGTTTTTT

d_call: TRBD2
j_call: TRBJ2-1
v_call: TRBV30
clone_size: -
cdr3_aa: CAWKGTRYNEQFF
cdr3_nt: TGTGCCTGGAAGGGGACTAGATACAATGAGCAGTTCTTC

d_call: TRBD2
j_call: TRBJ2-2
v_call: TRBV2
clone_size: -
cdr3_aa: CASSPLGREGSGELFF
cdr3_nt: TGTGCCAGCAGTCCCCTGGGGAGGGAGGGGAGCGGGGAGCTGTTTTTT

d_call: TRBD2
j_call: TRBJ2-1
v_call: TRBV6-5
clone_size: few
cdr3_aa: CASSTGLAFSNEQFF
cdr3_nt: TGTGCCAGCAGTACGGGACTAGCGTTTAGCAATGAGCAGTTCTTC

d_call: -
j_call: TRBJ1-2
v_call: TRBV30
clone_size: -
cdr3_aa: CAWSALDSSGMHGYTF
cdr3_nt: TGTGCCTGGAGTGCTTTGGACAGTTCAGGGATGCATGGCTACACCTTC

d_call: -
j_call: TRBJ2-7
v_call: TRBV2
clone_size: once
cdr3_aa: CASSAGRAYEQYF
cdr3_nt: TGTGCCAGCAGTGCGGGAAGGGCATACGAGCAGTACTTC

d_call: -
j_call: TRBJ1-5
v_call: TRBV2
clone_size: -
cdr3_aa: CASTTDPYRRANQPQHF
cdr3_nt: TGTGCCAGCACTACCGACCCGTATCGCAGGGCCAATCAGCCCCAGCATTTT

d_call: TRBD2
j_call: TRBJ2-2
v_call: TRBV18
clone_size: -
cdr3_aa: CASSRGLAGVNTGELFF
cdr3_nt: TGTGCCAGCTCACGGGGACTAGCGGGAGTCAACACCGGGGAGCTGTTTTTT

d_call: -
j_call: TRBJ2-3
v_call: TRBV21-1
clone_size: -
cdr3_aa: CASSKYPGSSTDTQYF
cdr3_nt: TGTGCCAGCAGCAAATATCCGGGGTCTAGCACAGATACGCAGTATTTT

d_call: -
j_call: TRBJ2-7
v_call: TRBV10-3
clone_size: -
cdr3_aa: CAIMPDSSYEQYF
cdr3_nt: TGTGCCATCATGCCGGACAGCTCCTACGAGCAGTACTTC